Following are 24 T cell receptor beta chains from one sample sequenced in a study of cytomegalovirus exposure and HLA in healthy donors. The PCR employed 60 Vbeta primers together with 13 Jbeta primers. Profiled with immunoSEQ multiplex PCR; TCRdb holds only in-frame clones, not every one. The sample contains about 190,000 clones, roughly 81% of which appear only once. Input material: PBMCs. The receptors were gathered from a woman aged 30 to 39 in good health and CMV-seropositive.

CDR3 amino acids: CASSSGGEINYGYTF. CDR3 DNA: TGCGCCAGCAGCTCGGGGGGTGAAATCAACTATGGCTACACCTTC. The genes are TRBV5-1 and TRBJ1-2; a weak D match, TRBD1 (5 bases). This CDR3 is built from 15 residues. The V gene's germline CDR1 is SGHRS and CDR2 YFSETQ. V was cut by 3 bases and J by 2 bases, with 14 bases left in between.

The gene calls are TRBV27 and TRBJ1-2; D is possibly TRBD1 (6 bases). V lost 6 bases and J lost 8, with 16 bases in between. Per the germline V gene, CDR1 is MNHEY and CDR2 is SMNVEV (reference sequence). The CDR3 length is 13 residues. DNA for the CDR3: TGTGCCAGCAGCGAAACAGGGATGGGAGGCTACACCTTC. Its translation: CASSETGMGGYTF.

This chain links TRBV28 with TRBJ1-5; 9 nucleotides match TRBD1. The CDR3 has 17 amino acids. Trimming cost V 4 bases and J 1 base; bases outside gene matches: 8. Germline V gene lookup returns CDR1 MDHEN and CDR2 SYDVKM. The CDR3 is CASSSPGQGLSNQPQHF. In DNA, the CDR3 is TGTGCCAGCAGTTCACCGGGACAGGGTCTGAGCAATCAGCCCCAGCATTTT.

The chain employs TRBV9 and TRBJ2-7; D may be TRBD2 (7 bases). The CDR3 spans 15 residues. The ends were cut back, 3 bases at V and 5 bases at J, with 18 bases in the middle. Germline CDR1 reads SGDLS; CDR2 reads YYNGEE. CDR3 bases: TGTGCCAGCAGCGCAGAGGGGGGAGGGCCCCACGAGCAGTACTTC. This codes for CASSAEGGGPHEQYF. The full variable domain, its missing parts supplied by reference TRBV9 and TRBJ2-7, is DSGVTQTPKHLITATGQRVTLRCSPRSGDLSVYWYQQSLDQGLQFLIQYYNGEERAKGNILERFSAQQFPDLHSELNLSSLELGDSALYFCASSAEGGGPHEQYFGPGTRLTVT.

The chain uses TRBV6-5 and TRBJ1-2, with TRBD1 matching 7 bases. With 0 bases clipped from V and 8 bases from J, the junction kept 12 bases outside the gene matches. This CDR3 region has 16 residues. The germline gives CDR1 MNHEY, CDR2 SVGAGI. The CDR3 spells CASSYSPGQTSGGYTF. The CDR3 nucleotides are TGTGCCAGCAGTTACTCCCCGGGACAGACATCTGGCGGCTACACCTTC.

This clone came up a few times. The V gene is TRBV7-9, the J gene TRBJ2-7, with 8 bases fitting TRBD1. Germline loops: CDR1 SEHNR, CDR2 FQNEAQ (reference sequence). V shed 4 bases and J 0 bases; nucleotides not matched to a gene: 11. The CDR3 covers 17 residues. CDR3 protein: CASSSPEDRVLSYEQYF. CDR3 nucleotide sequence: TGTGCCAGCAGCTCCCCTGAGGACAGGGTACTCTCCTACGAGCAGTACTTC. Full variable domain (rest looked up from reference TRBV7-9 and TRBJ2-7): DTGVSQNPRHKITKRGQNVTFRCDPISEHNRLYWYRQTLGQGPEFLTYFQNEAQLEKSRLLSDRFSAERPKGSFSTLEIQRTEQGDSAMYLCASSSPEDRVLSYEQYFGPGTRLTVT.

The J gene is TRBJ1-2, the V gene TRBV5-1; 7 bases map to TRBD1. CDR1 and CDR2 (germline): SGHRS, YFSETQ. This CDR3 has 15 residues. Trimming took 3 bases from V and 6 from J; bases not matched to a gene: 11. The CDR3 sequence: CASSSQGQEVNGYTF. CDR3 coding DNA: TGCGCCAGCAGCTCACAGGGGCAGGAGGTTAATGGCTACACCTTC.

The sample holds one count of this clone. The V gene is TRBV21-1, the J gene TRBJ1-1; the table's D call, TRBD1, was not checked against the DNA. TRBV21-1 has pseudogene status. This CDR3 is built from 14 residues. The CDR3 region has the DNA TGTGCCAGCAGCCTACAGGTGAAGAACACTGAAGCTTTCTTT. Translating it yields CASSLQVKNTEAFF.

Concerning this clone itself: Since no conserved phenylalanine or tryptophan closes the CDR3, a read error is the likely cause. The V call is TRBV19, the J call TRBJ1-5, with a weak D call TRBD1 (5 bases). Trimming left V 9 bases short and J 5 bases short, with 17 bases between. Germline V gives CDR1 LNHDA, CDR2 SQIVND (reference sequence). This CDR3 is built from 14 residues. The CDR3 DNA sequence: TGTGCCAGCGCCTGGAGGGGCGGGGATCAGCCCCAGCATTCT. Encoded protein: CASAWRGGDQPQHS.

In regard to this clone: In the same sample, other DNA sequences code for this CDR3. The gene calls are TRBV28 and TRBJ2-7; 8 positions match TRBD2. CDR3 length: 15 residues. Germline assignment: CDR1 MDHEN and CDR2 SYDVKM. With V trimmed by 3 bases and J by 4 bases, 8 bases remained unmatched. DNA for the CDR3: TGTGCCAGCAGTTTGCTGGCGGGAGGTGTGTACGAGCAGTACTTC. This encodes CASSLLAGGVYEQYF.

The chain joins TRBV5-1 to TRBJ2-1; 8 bases align to TRBD2. Germline V CDR1 and CDR2: SGHRS, YFSETQ. This CDR3 contains 12 residues. With V trimmed by 0 bases and J by 12 bases, 2 bases remained unmatched. For the CDR3, the DNA is TGCGCCAGCAGCTTGGGAGCGGGAGCGCAGTTCTTC. It codes for CASSLGAGAQFF.

V gene TRBV5-4 combines with J gene TRBJ1-4; 7 positions match TRBD1. The CDR3 loop spans 14 amino acids. The V and J ends lost 5 bases and 7 bases, in that order; junction bases with no gene match: 8. Germline-derived CDR1 and CDR2 are SGHNT and YYREEE (reference sequence). The CDR3 region is CASRGTAPTEKLFF. Written as DNA, the CDR3 is TGTGCCAGCAGGGGGACAGCTCCCACTGAAAAACTGTTTTTT.

This rearrangement joins TRBV28 to TRBJ2-7; 13 nucleotides line up with TRBD2. Germline CDR1 reads MDHEN; CDR2 reads SYDVKM. The CDR3 length is 16 residues. The J segment lost 5 bases and the V segment lost 4 bases, leaving 8 bases of the junction unmatched. The CDR3 is CASSSSTSGRFNEQYF. DNA of the CDR3: TGTGCCAGCAGTTCCTCGACTAGCGGGAGGTTCAACGAGCAGTACTTC.

The chain has TRBV5-6 and TRBJ2-5; the D gene is possibly TRBD1 (6 bases). With the DNA end fitting TRBJ2-7 better, the J assignment may be wrong. Germline CDR1 and CDR2: SGHDT and YYEEEE. This CDR3 has 14 amino acids. DNA of the CDR3: TGTGCCAGCAGCCGGACAGCAGTCTCCTACGAGCAGTACTTC. Amino acids: CASSRTAVSYEQYF.

This rearrangement joins TRBV11-2 to TRBJ2-1; 8 nucleotides match TRBD2. The CDR3 is 19 amino acids. Germline V lookup: CDR1 SGHAT, CDR2 FQNNGV. Trimming at V came to 0 bases and at J to 7 bases, leaving 17 bases not matched to a gene. The CDR3 DNA sequence: TGTGCCAGCAGCTTAGATTACCGACAGAGCGGGAGAGCGGTGAATGAGCAGTTCTTC. Amino acid sequence: CASSLDYRQSGRAVNEQFF.

This clone has more than one count but fewer than ten. The chain uses TRBV18 and TRBJ2-3; D is possibly TRBD2 (5 bases). Germline loops: CDR1 KGHSH, CDR2 LQKENI. The CDR3 consists of 17 residues. The V end was cut by 0 bases, the J end by 4 bases, with 17 bases between. The CDR3 bases are TGTGCCAGCTCACCACCGCGAACGCCTAGCAGGCCAGATACGCAGTATTTT. Amino acid sequence: CASSPPRTPSRPDTQYF.

The table lists this clone with a count of one. The rearrangement links TRBV28 to TRBJ2-1; tentatively, D is TRBD2 (6 bases). The CDR3 spans 14 residues. With 2 bases removed from V and 7 bases from J, the gap between germline ends came to 12 bases. Germline loops: CDR1 MDHEN, CDR2 SYDVKM. CDR3 in DNA: TGTGCCAGCAGTTTAGGGACTGTAGGTAATGAGCAGTTCTTC. This encodes CASSLGTVGNEQFF.

Notes on this clone: One end of the junction does not line up with germline, which may come from a read error. The J gene is TRBJ2-7, the V gene TRBV7-9; 13 bases map to TRBD2. The germline CDR1 and CDR2 sequences are SEHNR and FQNEAQ (reference sequence). The CDR3 sequence is 18 residues long. The CDR3 DNA sequence: TGTTCCAGCAGCTTAGAAGCCTACTGGACTAGCGGGAGTTACGAGCAGTACTTC. The encoded protein is CSSSLEAYWTSGSYEQYF.

As DNA, the CDR3 is TGCGCCAGCAGGATGGGACTAGCAATACCCCCGTACGAGCAGTACTTC. Protein product: CASRMGLAIPPYEQYF. The rearrangement joins TRBV10-2 to TRBJ2-7; 9 bases are a match to TRBD2. V shed 6 bases and J 4 bases; nucleotides not matched to a gene: 13. CDR3 length equals 16 residues. Per the germline V gene, CDR1 is WSHSY and CDR2 is SAAADI.

The J gene is TRBJ1-1, the V gene TRBV19; no firm D call. The CDR3 totals 13 residues. CDR1 LNHDA and CDR2 SQIVND come from the germline V gene (reference sequence). Trimming pared 1 base from V and 4 bases from J, leaving 7 bases between. The CDR3 DNA is TGTGCCAGTAGTATAGGCGGCCCCACTGAAGCTTTCTTT. It codes for CASSIGGPTEAFF.

This clone was detected only a few times. The V gene is TRBV5-8, the J gene TRBJ2-7; no clear D. CDR1 is SGHTS and CDR2 is YDEGEE in the germline V gene. This CDR3 has 11 residues. V lost 4 bases and J 7 bases, leaving 9 bases between the germline ends. The CDR3 nucleotides read TGTGCCAGCAGCCTTTATGAGGAGCAGTACTTC. Its protein is CASSLYEEQYF. Variable domain in full (rest from reference TRBV5-8 and TRBJ2-7): EAGVTQSPTHLIKTRGQQATLRCSPISGHTSVYWYQQALGLGLQFLLWYDEGEERNRGNFPPRFSGRQFPNYSSELNVNALELEDSALYLCASSLYEEQYFGPGTRLTVT.

The rearrangement links TRBV11-2 to TRBJ1-2; D perhaps matches TRBD1 (6 bases). Trimming removed 1 base at V and 0 bases at J, with 15 bases between. This CDR3 is built from 17 residues. The germline gives CDR1 SGHAT, CDR2 FQNNGV. The CDR3 loop reads CASSLGKGTPANYGYTF. The CDR3 DNA is TGTGCCAGCAGCTTAGGGAAGGGGACACCAGCTAACTATGGCTACACCTTC.

Only a few counts were recorded for this clone. This sequence joins TRBV18 and TRBJ2-3; TRBD1 matches at 9 bases. The trim removed 0 bases at V and 4 bases at J, leaving 2 bases unmatched. Per the germline V gene, CDR1 is KGHSH and CDR2 is LQKENI. This CDR3 is built from 15 residues. The CDR3 DNA follows: TGTGCCAGCTCACCACCGGGACAGGGCGCAGATACGCAGTATTTT. Translated, it gives CASSPPGQGADTQYF.

In its sample, this clone was seen once. V gene TRBV20-1 combines with J gene TRBJ2-1, with 7 bases matching TRBD1. Trimming took 5 bases from V and 7 from J; bases not matched to a gene: 2. This CDR3 comprises 11 residues. Germline CDR1 DFQATT, CDR2 SNEGSKA (reference sequence). CDR3 residues: CSAQQGNEQFF. The CDR3 DNA reads as TGCAGTGCTCAACAGGGGAATGAGCAGTTCTTC.